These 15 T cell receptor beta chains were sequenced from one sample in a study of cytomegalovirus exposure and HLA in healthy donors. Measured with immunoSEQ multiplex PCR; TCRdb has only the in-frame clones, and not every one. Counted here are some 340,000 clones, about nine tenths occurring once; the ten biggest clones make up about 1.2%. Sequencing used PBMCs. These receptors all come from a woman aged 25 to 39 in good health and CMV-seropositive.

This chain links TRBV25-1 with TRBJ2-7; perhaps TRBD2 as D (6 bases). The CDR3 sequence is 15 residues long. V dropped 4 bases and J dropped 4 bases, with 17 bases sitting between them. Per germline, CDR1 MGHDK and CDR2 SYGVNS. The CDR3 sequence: CASSAHAGIGYEQYF. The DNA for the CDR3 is TGTGCCAGCAGTGCCCATGCGGGGATCGGGTACGAGCAGTACTTC.

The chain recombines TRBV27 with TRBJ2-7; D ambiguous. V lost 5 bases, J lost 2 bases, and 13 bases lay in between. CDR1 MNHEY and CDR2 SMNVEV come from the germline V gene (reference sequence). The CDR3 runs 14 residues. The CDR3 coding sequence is TGTGCCAGCAGTCATCATCTCCAACCCTACGAGCAGTACTTC. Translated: CASSHHLQPYEQYF.

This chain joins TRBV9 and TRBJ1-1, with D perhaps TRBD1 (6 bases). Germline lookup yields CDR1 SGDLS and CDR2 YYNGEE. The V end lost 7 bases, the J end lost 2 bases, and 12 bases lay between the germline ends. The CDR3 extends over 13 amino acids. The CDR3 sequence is CASGKGGNTEAFF. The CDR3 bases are TGTGCCAGCGGAAAGGGGGGTAACACTGAAGCTTTCTTT.

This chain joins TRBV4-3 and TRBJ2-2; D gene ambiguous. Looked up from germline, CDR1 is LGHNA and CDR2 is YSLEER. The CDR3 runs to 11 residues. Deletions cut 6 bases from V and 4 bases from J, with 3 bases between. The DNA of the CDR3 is TGCGCCAGCAGTGGCACCGGGGAGCTGTTTTTT. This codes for CASSGTGELFF.

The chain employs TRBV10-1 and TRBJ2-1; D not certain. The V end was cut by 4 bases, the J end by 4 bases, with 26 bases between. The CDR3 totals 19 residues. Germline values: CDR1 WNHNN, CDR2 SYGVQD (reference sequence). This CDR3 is CASSGAQSANPKRYNEQFF. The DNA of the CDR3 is TGCGCCAGCAGTGGGGCCCAGTCGGCAAACCCGAAGAGATACAATGAGCAGTTCTTC.

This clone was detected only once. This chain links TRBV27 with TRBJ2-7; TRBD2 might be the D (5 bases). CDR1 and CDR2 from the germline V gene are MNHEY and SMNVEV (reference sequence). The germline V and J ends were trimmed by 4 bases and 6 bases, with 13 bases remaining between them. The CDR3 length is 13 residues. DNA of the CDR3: TGTGCCAGCAGTTCTCGTAGCGCTCGCGAGCAGTACTTC. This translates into CASSSRSAREQYF.

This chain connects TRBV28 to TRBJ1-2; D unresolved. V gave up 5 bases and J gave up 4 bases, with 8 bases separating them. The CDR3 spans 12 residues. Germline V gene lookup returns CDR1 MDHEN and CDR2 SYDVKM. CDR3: CASSRDVYGYTF. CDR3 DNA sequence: TGTGCCAGCAGTCGGGATGTCTATGGCTACACCTTC.

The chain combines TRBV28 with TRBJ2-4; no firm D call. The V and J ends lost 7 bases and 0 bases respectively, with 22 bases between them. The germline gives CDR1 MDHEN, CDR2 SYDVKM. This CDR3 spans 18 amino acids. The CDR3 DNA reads TGTGCCAGCAAAGAGCTTTCGAATAACCAACTAGCCAAAAACATTCAGTACTTC. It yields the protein CASKELSNNQLAKNIQYF. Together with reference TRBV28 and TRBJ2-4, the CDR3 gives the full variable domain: DVKVTQSSRYLVKRTGEKVFLECVQDMDHENMFWYRQDPGLGLRLIYFSYDVKMKEKGDIPEGYSVSREKKERFSLILESASTNQTSMYLCASKELSNNQLAKNIQYFGAGTRLSVL.

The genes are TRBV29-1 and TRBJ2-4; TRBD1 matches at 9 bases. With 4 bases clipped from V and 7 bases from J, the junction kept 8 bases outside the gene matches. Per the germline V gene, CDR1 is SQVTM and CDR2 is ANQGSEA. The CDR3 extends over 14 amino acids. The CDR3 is CSVVQGAGYNIQYF. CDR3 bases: TGCAGCGTTGTACAGGGGGCGGGATACAACATTCAGTACTTC.

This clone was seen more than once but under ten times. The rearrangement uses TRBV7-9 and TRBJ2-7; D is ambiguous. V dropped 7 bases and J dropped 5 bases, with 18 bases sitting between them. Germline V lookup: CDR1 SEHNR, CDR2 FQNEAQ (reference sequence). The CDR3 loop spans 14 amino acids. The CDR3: CASKGPGRQNEQYF. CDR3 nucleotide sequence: TGTGCCAGCAAAGGCCCAGGACGCCAAAACGAGCAGTACTTC.

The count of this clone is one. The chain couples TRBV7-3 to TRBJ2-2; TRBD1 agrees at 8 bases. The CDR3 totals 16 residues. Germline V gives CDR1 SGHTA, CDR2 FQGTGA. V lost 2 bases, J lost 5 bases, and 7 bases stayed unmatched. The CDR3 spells CASSLRQGASTGELFF. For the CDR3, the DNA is TGTGCCAGCAGCTTACGCCAGGGGGCTTCTACCGGGGAGCTGTTTTTT.

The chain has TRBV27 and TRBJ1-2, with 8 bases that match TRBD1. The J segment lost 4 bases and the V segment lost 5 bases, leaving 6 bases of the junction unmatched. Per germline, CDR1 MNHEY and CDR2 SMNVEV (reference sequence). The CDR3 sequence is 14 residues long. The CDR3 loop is CASSVRQGSYGYTF. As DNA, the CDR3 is TGTGCCAGCAGTGTGAGACAGGGGAGCTATGGCTACACCTTC.

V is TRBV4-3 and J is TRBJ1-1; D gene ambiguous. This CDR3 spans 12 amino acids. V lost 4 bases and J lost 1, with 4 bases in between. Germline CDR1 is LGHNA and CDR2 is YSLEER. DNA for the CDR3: TGCGCCAGCAGCCGGCAGAACACTGAAGCTTTCTTT. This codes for CASSRQNTEAFF.

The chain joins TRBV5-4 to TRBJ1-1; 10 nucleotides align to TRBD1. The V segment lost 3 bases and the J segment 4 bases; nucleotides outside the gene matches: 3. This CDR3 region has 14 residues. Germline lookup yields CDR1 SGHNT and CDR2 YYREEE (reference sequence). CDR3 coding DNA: TGTGCCAGCAGCTCCCGACAGGGGGCCACTGAAGCTTTCTTT. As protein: CASSSRQGATEAFF.

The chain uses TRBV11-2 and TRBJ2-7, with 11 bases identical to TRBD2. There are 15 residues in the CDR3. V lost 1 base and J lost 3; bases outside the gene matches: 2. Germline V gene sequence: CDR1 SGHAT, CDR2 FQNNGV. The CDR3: CASSLATSGSYEQYF. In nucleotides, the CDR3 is TGTGCCAGCAGCTTAGCTACTAGCGGGAGCTACGAGCAGTACTTC. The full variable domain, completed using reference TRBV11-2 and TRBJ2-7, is EAGVAQSPRYKIIEKRQSVAFWCNPISGHATLYWYQQILGQGPKLLIQFQNNGVVDDSQLPKDRFSAERLKGVDSTLKIQPAKLEDSAVYLCASSLATSGSYEQYFGPGTRLTVT.